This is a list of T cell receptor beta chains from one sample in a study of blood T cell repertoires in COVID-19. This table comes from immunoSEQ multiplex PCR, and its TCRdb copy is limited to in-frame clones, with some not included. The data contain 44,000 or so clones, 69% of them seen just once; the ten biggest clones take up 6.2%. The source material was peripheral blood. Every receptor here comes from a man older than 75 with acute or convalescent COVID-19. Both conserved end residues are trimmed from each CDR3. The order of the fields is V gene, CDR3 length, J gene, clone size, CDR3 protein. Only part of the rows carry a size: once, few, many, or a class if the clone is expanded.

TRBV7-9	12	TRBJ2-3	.	ASSFSGSRDTQY
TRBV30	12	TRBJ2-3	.	AWSVGGEADTQY
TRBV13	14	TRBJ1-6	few	ASSLQRGALNSPLH
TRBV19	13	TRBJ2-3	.	ASSIPSGTTDTQY
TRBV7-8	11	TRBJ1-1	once	ASSLLHGTEAF
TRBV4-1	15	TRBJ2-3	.	ASSRRLAGGPTDTQY
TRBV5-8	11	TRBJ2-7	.	ASSQRGQDEQY
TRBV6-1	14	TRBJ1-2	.	ASSEVLGGAQGGYT
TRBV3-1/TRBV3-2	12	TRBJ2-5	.	ASSQVNPRVEQY
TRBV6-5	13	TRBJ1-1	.	ASSTQTASNTEAF
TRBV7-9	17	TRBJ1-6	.	ASSLGGSLGQGDSSPLH
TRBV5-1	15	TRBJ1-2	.	ASSLGTGGIFNYGYT
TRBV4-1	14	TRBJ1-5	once	ASSQERGGVMGPQH
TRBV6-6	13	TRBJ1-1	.	ASRSGTGWNTEAF
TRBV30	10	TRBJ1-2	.	AWSPQGWGYT
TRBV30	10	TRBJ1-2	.	AWSRQSYGYT